Below, 17 T cell receptor beta chains from the same sample are listed, as sequenced in a study of cytomegalovirus exposure and HLA in healthy donors. PCR primers comprised 60 Vbeta and 13 Jbeta primers. Profiled with immunoSEQ multiplex PCR; TCRdb holds only in-frame clones, not every one. The sample shows approximately 140,000 clones, more than 60% of them seen only once. Specimen: PBMCs. The receptors derive from a woman between 45 and 65 years old in good health and CMV-seropositive.

The J gene is TRBJ1-2, the V gene TRBV6-6, with D uncertain. In germline, CDR1 is MNHNY, CDR2 SVGAGI (reference sequence). CDR3 size: 13 residues. Between the trimmed V and J ends, which lost 0 bases and 6 bases, there was a span of 8 bases. CDR3 protein: CASSYSEGDGYTF. The CDR3 DNA sequence: TGTGCCAGCAGTTACTCGGAGGGTGATGGCTACACCTTC.

The CDR3 coding sequence is TGTGCCAGCACCGTGGGACTAGCGGGGAGTGGGTTGACAGATACGCAGTATTTT. Translated: CASTVGLAGSGLTDTQYF. The chain links TRBV2 to TRBJ2-3; 13 bases align to TRBD2. The V segment lost 7 bases and the J segment 3 bases; nucleotides outside the gene matches: 13. This CDR3 has 18 amino acids. Germline V lookup: CDR1 SNHLY, CDR2 FYNNEI.

This clone was counted a few times. The chain recombines TRBV2 with TRBJ1-1; 8 nucleotides agree with TRBD1. CDR1 is SNHLY and CDR2 is FYNNEI in the germline V gene. The CDR3 is made up of 13 amino acids. V shed 0 bases, J shed 10 bases, and the junction held 4 bases outside the gene matches. In DNA, the CDR3 is TGTGCCAGCAGTGAAGCGGAAACAGGGGGAGCTTTCTTT. It yields the protein CASSEAETGGAFF.

The chain employs TRBV5-1 and TRBJ2-1, with D perhaps TRBD2 (5 bases). V was shortened by 0 bases and J by 4 bases, with 8 bases between the two germline ends. CDR1 is SGHRS, CDR2 YFSETQ, per germline. The CDR3 is made up of 14 amino acids. The CDR3 loop is CASSLGESYNEQFF. DNA of the CDR3: TGCGCCAGCAGCTTGGGGGAGTCTTACAATGAGCAGTTCTTC.

The chain employs TRBV18 and TRBJ1-5, with TRBD1 matching over 9 bases. The CDR3 spans 16 residues. CDR1 is KGHSH, CDR2 LQKENI, per germline. V lost 2 bases, J lost 4 bases, and 6 bases stayed unmatched. DNA for the CDR3: TGTGCCAGCTCACCATTAGGACAGGGGAGTAATCAGCCCCAGCATTTT. Amino acids: CASSPLGQGSNQPQHF.

The chain combines TRBV19 with TRBJ2-7, with D perhaps TRBD2 (6 bases). This CDR3 region has 13 residues. Trimming removed 4 bases from V and 7 bases from J, with 14 bases in between. Germline V gene sequence: CDR1 LNHDA, CDR2 SQIVND (reference sequence). DNA of the CDR3: TGTGCCAGTAGTAGCGGGGCGCTCGGGGAGCAGTACTTC. It specifies CASSSGALGEQYF.

The chain has TRBV10-2 and TRBJ2-7; TRBD2 aligns across 8 bases. CDR3 size: 16 residues. Germline CDR1 and CDR2: WSHSY and SAAADI. V lost 2 bases, J lost 4 bases, and 10 bases stayed unmatched. DNA of the CDR3: TGCGCCAGCAGTGAGGGCGGCGGGGGGACGTTGTACGAGCAGTACTTC. Translating gives CASSEGGGGTLYEQYF.

The CDR3 coding sequence is TGTGCCAGCAGACCGGACGGAGGCTCCTACGAGCAGTACTTC. This gives the protein CASRPDGGSYEQYF. The chain is built from TRBV6-1 and TRBJ2-7; D is perhaps TRBD2 (5 bases). The CDR3 runs to 14 residues. CDR1 and CDR2 (germline): MNHNS, SASEGT. V was shortened by 6 bases and J by 0 bases, with 12 bases between the two germline ends.

The CDR3 bases are TGCGCCAGCAGTGAGACAGGGATTTCACCCCTCCACTTT. This codes for CASSETGISPLHF. The chain has TRBV5-1 and TRBJ1-6, with 7 nucleotides matching TRBD1. The germline CDR1 and CDR2 sequences are SGHRS and YFSETQ. J was trimmed by 9 bases and V by 5 bases; bases with no gene match: 5. This CDR3 comprises 13 residues.

The chain uses TRBV30 and TRBJ1-3, with D unclear. This CDR3 is 14 amino acids long. Germline-derived CDR1 and CDR2 are GTSNPN and SVGIG (reference sequence). Trimming took 0 bases from V and 0 from J, leaving 6 bases between them. The CDR3 sequence: CAWSVGDSGNTIYF. CDR3 in DNA: TGTGCCTGGAGTGTCGGGGACTCTGGAAACACCATATATTTT.

V and J are TRBV4-2 and TRBJ1-1, with D unresolved. From germline, CDR1 is LGHNA and CDR2 YNFKEQ. There are 15 residues in the CDR3. V was trimmed by 0 bases and J by 1 base, leaving 9 bases between them. The CDR3 nucleotides read TGTGCCAGCAGCCAAGACGGGGTACGGAACACTGAAGCTTTCTTT. It yields the protein CASSQDGVRNTEAFF.

The chain employs TRBV25-1 and TRBJ2-3; D might be TRBD1 (6 bases). This CDR3 contains 13 residues. Germline V gene sequence: CDR1 MGHDK, CDR2 SYGVNS. V lost 5 bases, J lost 2 bases, and 8 bases lay in between. CDR3 sequence: CASSRQVTDTQYF. The CDR3 nucleotides are TGTGCCAGCAGTAGACAGGTCACAGATACGCAGTATTTT.

There are a few counts of this clone. The genes are TRBV5-1 and TRBJ2-3; tentative D call: TRBD1 (6 bases). V lost 0 bases and J 5 bases, leaving 10 bases between the germline ends. The V gene's germline CDR1 is SGHRS and CDR2 YFSETQ. The CDR3 totals 14 residues. The CDR3 loop reads CASSLAGGEDTQYF. The CDR3 DNA reads TGCGCCAGCAGCTTGGCTGGGGGCGAAGATACGCAGTATTTT.

The chain couples TRBV7-9 to TRBJ1-2; 7 positions agree with TRBD1. The CDR3 covers 15 residues. Germline trimming cut 5 bases from V and 4 bases from J; bases unmatched to any gene: 10. The V gene's germline CDR1 is SEHNR and CDR2 FQNEAQ (reference sequence). This CDR3 reads CASSPSAGTAYGYTF. The CDR3 DNA sequence: TGTGCCAGCAGCCCATCCGCCGGGACAGCCTATGGCTACACCTTC. Full variable domain (missing parts from reference TRBV7-9 and TRBJ1-2): DTGVSQNPRHKITKRGQNVTFRCDPISEHNRLYWYRQTLGQGPEFLTYFQNEAQLEKSRLLSDRFSAERPKGSFSTLEIQRTEQGDSAMYLCASSPSAGTAYGYTFGSGTRLTVV.

The J gene is TRBJ2-5, the V gene TRBV29-1; D may be TRBD2 (6 bases). The CDR3 has 13 amino acids. The germline V gene encodes CDR1 SQVTM and CDR2 ANQGSEA. V lost 6 bases and J 2 bases, leaving 13 bases between the germline ends. The CDR3 coding sequence is TGCAGCGTACCTTTCGGGGGACAAGAGACCCAGTACTTC. Protein product: CSVPFGGQETQYF.

V is TRBV29-1 and J is TRBJ1-2; 8 positions agree with TRBD1. CDR1 SQVTM and CDR2 ANQGSEA come from the germline V gene. The CDR3 length is 11 residues. The ends lost 7 bases at V and 9 bases at J; junction bases unmatched: 7. Written as DNA, the CDR3 is TGCAGCGCTGCACAGGGGGAGAGCTACACCTTC. Protein product: CSAAQGESYTF.

The chain has TRBV4-1 and TRBJ2-5; 11 nucleotides line up with TRBD2. The J call is uncertain, as TRBJ2-7 better fits the DNA end. Germline CDR1 MGHRA, CDR2 YSYEKL. The length of the CDR3 is 14 residues. In nucleotides, the CDR3 is TGCGCCAGCAGCCAACTAGCGGGGGGCTACGAGCAGTACTTC. This translates into CASSQLAGGYEQYF.